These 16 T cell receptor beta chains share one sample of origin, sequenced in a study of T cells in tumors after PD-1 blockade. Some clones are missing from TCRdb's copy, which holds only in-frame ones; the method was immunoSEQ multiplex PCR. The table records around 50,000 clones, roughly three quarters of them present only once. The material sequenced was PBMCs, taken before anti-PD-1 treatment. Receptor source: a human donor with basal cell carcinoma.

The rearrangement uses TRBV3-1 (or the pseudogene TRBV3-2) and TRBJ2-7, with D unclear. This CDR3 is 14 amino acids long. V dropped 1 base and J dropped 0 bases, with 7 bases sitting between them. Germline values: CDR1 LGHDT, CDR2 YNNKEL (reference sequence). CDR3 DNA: TGTGCCAGCAGCCAAGCGGGCAGCTCCTACGAGCAGTACTTC. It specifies CASSQAGSSYEQYF.

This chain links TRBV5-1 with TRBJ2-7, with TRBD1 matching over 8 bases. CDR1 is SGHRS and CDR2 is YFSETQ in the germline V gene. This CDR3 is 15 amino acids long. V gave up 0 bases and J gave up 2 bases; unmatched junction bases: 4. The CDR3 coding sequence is TGCGCCAGCAGCTTGGTAGGACAGGGTGCCTACGAGCAGTACTTC. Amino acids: CASSLVGQGAYEQYF. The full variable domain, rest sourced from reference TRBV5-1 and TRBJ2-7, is KAGVTQTPRYLIKTRGQQVTLSCSPISGHRSVSWYQQTPGQGLQFLFEYFSETQRNKGNFPGRFSGRQFSNSRSEMNVSTLELGDSALYLCASSLVGQGAYEQYFGPGTRLTVT.

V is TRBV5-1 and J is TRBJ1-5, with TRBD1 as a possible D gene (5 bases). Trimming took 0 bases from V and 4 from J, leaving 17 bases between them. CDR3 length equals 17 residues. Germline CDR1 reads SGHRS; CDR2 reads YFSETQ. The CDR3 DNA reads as TGCGCCAGCAGCTTGGGGCCCACAGGTGGAGGGAATCAGCCCCAGCATTTT. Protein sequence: CASSLGPTGGGNQPQHF.

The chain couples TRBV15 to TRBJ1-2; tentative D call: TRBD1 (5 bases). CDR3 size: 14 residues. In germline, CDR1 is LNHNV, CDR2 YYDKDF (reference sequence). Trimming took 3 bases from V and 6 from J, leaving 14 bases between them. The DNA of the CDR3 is TGTGCCACCAGCAGGGAGACAGTCACCCATGGCTACACCTTC. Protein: CATSRETVTHGYTF. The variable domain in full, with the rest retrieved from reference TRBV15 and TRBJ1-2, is DAMVIQNPRYQVTQFGKPVTLSCSQTLNHNVMYWYQQKSSQAPKLLFHYYDKDFNNEADTPDNFQSRRPNTSFCFLDIRSPGLGDTAMYLCATSRETVTHGYTFGSGTRLTVV.

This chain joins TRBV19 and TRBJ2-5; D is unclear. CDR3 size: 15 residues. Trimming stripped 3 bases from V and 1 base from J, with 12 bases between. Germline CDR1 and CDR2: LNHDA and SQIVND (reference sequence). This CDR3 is CASSIWTGGQETQYF. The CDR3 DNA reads TGTGCCAGTAGTATCTGGACGGGTGGCCAAGAGACCCAGTACTTC.

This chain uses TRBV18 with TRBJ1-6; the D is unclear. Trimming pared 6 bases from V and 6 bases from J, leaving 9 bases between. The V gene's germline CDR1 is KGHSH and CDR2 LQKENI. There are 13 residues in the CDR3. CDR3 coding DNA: TGTGCCAGCTCTGAAAGGAGTAATTCACCCCTCCACTTT. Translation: CASSERSNSPLHF.

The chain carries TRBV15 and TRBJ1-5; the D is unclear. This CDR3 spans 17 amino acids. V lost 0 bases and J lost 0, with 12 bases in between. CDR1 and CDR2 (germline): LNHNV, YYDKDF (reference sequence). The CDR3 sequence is CATSRDGIRVSNQPQHF. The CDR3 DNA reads TGTGCCACCAGCAGAGATGGTATCCGGGTTAGCAATCAGCCCCAGCATTTT.

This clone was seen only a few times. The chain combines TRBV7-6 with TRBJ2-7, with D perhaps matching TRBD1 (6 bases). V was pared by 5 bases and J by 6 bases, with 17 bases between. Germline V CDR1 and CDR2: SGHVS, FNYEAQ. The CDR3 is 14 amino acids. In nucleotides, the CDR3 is TGTGCCAGCAGCCAGGAAGGGGACACGGGCGAGCAGTACTTC. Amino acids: CASSQEGDTGEQYF.

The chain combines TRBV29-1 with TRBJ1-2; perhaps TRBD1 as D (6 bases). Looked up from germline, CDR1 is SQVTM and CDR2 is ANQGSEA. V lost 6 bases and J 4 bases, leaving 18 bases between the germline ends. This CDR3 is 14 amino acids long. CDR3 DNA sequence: TGCAGCGTCCTAAAGGGGGAGGTCGCCTATGGCTACACCTTC. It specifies CSVLKGEVAYGYTF.

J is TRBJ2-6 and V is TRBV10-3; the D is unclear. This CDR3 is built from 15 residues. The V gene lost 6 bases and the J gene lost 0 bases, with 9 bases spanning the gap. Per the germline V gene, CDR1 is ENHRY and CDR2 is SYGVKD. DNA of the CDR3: TGTGCCATCAGGACGGATCGCTCTGGGGCCAACGTCCTGACTTTC. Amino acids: CAIRTDRSGANVLTF.

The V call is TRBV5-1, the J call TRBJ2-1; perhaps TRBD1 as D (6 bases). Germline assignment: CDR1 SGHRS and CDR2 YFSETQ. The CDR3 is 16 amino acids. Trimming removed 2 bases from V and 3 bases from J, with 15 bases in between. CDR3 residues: CASSFQPGTNYNEQFF. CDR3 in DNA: TGCGCCAGCAGCTTCCAACCCGGGACAAACTACAATGAGCAGTTCTTC. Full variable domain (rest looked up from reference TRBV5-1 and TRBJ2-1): KAGVTQTPRYLIKTRGQQVTLSCSPISGHRSVSWYQQTPGQGLQFLFEYFSETQRNKGNFPGRFSGRQFSNSRSEMNVSTLELGDSALYLCASSFQPGTNYNEQFFGPGTRLTVL.

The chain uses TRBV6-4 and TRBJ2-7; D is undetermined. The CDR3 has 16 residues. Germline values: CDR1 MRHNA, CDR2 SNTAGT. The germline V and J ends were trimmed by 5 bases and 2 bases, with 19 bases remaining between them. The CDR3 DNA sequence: TGTGCCAGCAGTCAGTCCTACGGGCCACGAGCCTACGAGCAGTACTTC. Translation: CASSQSYGPRAYEQYF.

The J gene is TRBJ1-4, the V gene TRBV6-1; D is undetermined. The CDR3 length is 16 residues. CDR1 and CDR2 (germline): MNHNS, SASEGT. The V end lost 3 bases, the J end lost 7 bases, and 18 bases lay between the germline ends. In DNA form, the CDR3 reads TGTGCCAGCAGTGACCCCCTTACAGAGTACATTGAAAAACTGTTTTTT. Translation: CASSDPLTEYIEKLFF.

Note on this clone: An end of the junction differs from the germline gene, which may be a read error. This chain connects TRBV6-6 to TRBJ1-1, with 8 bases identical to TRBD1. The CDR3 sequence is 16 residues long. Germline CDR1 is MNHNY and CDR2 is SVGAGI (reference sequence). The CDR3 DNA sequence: TGTGCCAGCAGTTCCCCTAGGCACAGGGGGAACGCTGAAGCTTTCTTT. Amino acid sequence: CASSSPRHRGNAEAFF.

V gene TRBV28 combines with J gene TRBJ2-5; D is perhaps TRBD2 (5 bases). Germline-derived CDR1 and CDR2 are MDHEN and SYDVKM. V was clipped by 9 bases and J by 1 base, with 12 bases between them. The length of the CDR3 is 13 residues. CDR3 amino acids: CASKDGSQETQYF. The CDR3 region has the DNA TGTGCCAGTAAAGATGGGAGCCAAGAGACCCAGTACTTC.

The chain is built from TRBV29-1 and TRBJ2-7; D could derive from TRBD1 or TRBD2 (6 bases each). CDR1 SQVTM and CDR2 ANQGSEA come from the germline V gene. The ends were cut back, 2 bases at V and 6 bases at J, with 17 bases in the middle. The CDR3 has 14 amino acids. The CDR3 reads CSVEIGGKGGEQYF. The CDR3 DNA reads TGCAGCGTTGAAATAGGGGGGAAGGGTGGCGAGCAGTACTTC.